This T cell receptor beta chain was identified in a study of blood T cell repertoires in COVID-19. Study context: Samples came from the United States, Italy and Spain, spanning acute and convalescent COVID-19. In each case, the material was cDNA or gDNA derived from T cells, B-cell-depleted T cells, or PBMCs.

Trimming took 6 bases from V and 6 from J; bases not matched to a gene: 4. The germline V gene encodes CDR1 LNHDA and CDR2 SQIVND (reference sequence). The CDR3 is 14 amino acids. Those enrolled in Seattle joined during active infection and were followed longitudinally afterward. Authors' processing steps: Amplifying reference gene primers gave estimates of nucleated cell counts. The table came from immunoSEQ multiplex PCR; TCRdb's copy has only in-frame clones and leaves some out. That table furnishes V, J and clone size, whereas the DNA furnished D and trimming. The sample shows about 220,000 clones, roughly four fifths of them seen only once.

The specimen sequenced was peripheral blood. The J gene is TRBJ2-2, the V gene TRBV19; the match to TRBD1 covers 10 bases. The sequence was obtained from a woman in her seventies with COVID-19, enrolled during active disease. The DNA for the CDR3 is TGTGCCAGTAGAGACAGGGGGCTGTCCGGGGAGCTGTTTTTT. Translating it yields CASRDRGLSGELFF.